The 20 T cell receptor beta chains below come from one sample, sequenced in a study of spatial heterogeneity in lung cancer. Time point specified: blood at routine non-recurrence follow-up after resection. MiXCR, run by TCRdb on the 5' RACE reads, gives a single entry per CDR3 protein. The profile shows tens of thousands of distinct CDR3 sequences, 19% of them singletons. The sample consisted of PBMCs, taken at follow-up. The receptors derive from a male donor with early-stage non-small cell lung cancer.

This clonotype was seen many times. The J gene is TRBJ2-7, the V gene TRBV11-2; D not certain. The germline V and J ends were trimmed by 4 bases and 2 bases, with 12 bases remaining between them. Germline assignment: CDR1 SGHAT and CDR2 FQNNGV. The length of the CDR3 is 14 residues. For the CDR3, the DNA is TGTGCCAGCAGCTCAGGTCCCCTGGCCTACGAGCAGTACTTC. Translating it yields CASSSGPLAYEQYF.

The J gene is TRBJ1-5, the V gene TRBV6-2 or TRBV6-3, with 8 bases aligning to TRBD1. J was trimmed by 2 bases and V by 5 bases; bases with no gene match: 5. Germline lookup yields CDR1 MNHEY and CDR2 SVGEGT. This CDR3 region has 15 residues. This chain's CDR3 is CASSPGGSRNQPQHF. The CDR3 coding sequence is TGTGCCAGCAGTCCAGGGGGCTCTCGCAATCAGCCCCAGCATTTT.

This clonotype came up a few times. This sequence joins TRBV30 and TRBJ1-3; a weak D match, TRBD1 (6 bases). Deletions cut 7 bases from V and 0 bases from J, with 10 bases between. Looked up from germline, CDR1 is GTSNPN and CDR2 is SVGIG (reference sequence). This CDR3 has 13 residues. The CDR3 DNA follows: TGTGCCTTTTGGACAGTCTCTGGAAACACCATATATTTT. The encoded protein is CAFWTVSGNTIYF.

This clonotype was picked up many times. This rearrangement joins TRBV18 to TRBJ2-6, with D uncertain. Germline-derived CDR1 and CDR2 are KGHSH and LQKENI. V dropped 2 bases and J dropped 4 bases, with 15 bases sitting between them. This CDR3 is 17 amino acids long. This CDR3 reads CASSPVVQRAGANVLTF. The CDR3, as DNA: TGTGCCAGCTCACCAGTGGTTCAAAGGGCCGGGGCCAACGTCCTGACTTTC.

The chain employs TRBV28 and TRBJ1-2; TRBD1 agrees at 8 bases. V shed 6 bases, J shed 7 bases, and the junction held 7 bases outside the gene matches. Germline lookup yields CDR1 MDHEN and CDR2 SYDVKM. The CDR3 extends over 13 amino acids. The CDR3: CASSSGGASGYTF. In DNA form, the CDR3 reads TGTGCCAGCAGCTCAGGGGGCGCTTCTGGCTACACCTTC.

V usage is TRBV4-3 and J usage is TRBJ2-5; D possibly matches TRBD1 or TRBD2 (5 bases each). Germline lookup yields CDR1 LGHNA and CDR2 YSLEER. V lost 1 base, J lost 5 bases, and 14 bases lay in between. CDR3 length: 15 amino acids. CDR3 nucleotide sequence: TGCGCCAGCAGCCAAGCGTGGGGGAAGGTGGAGACCCAGTACTTC. Protein sequence: CASSQAWGKVETQYF.

This clonotype was counted a few times. V gene TRBV5-5 combines with J gene TRBJ1-3; TRBD1 might be the D (5 bases). The CDR3 has 16 amino acids. Trimming cost V 1 base and J 0 bases, with 11 bases left between them. Germline CDR1 and CDR2: SGHKS and YYEKEE (reference sequence). The CDR3 protein is CASSLLAGNSGNTIYF. The CDR3 DNA reads TGTGCCAGCAGCTTGTTGGCAGGGAACTCTGGAAACACCATATATTTT.

This clonotype was counted between two and nine times. This chain uses TRBV3-1 with TRBJ2-2; D unresolved. Trimming pared 3 bases from V and 8 bases from J, leaving 4 bases between. This CDR3 has 11 amino acids. CDR1 and CDR2 (germline): LGHDT, YNNKEL (reference sequence). CDR3 nucleotides: TGTGCCAGCAGCCATGTTGGGGAGCTGTTTTTT. This codes for CASSHVGELFF.

The V gene is TRBV9, the J gene TRBJ2-2; TRBD2 aligns across 12 bases. This CDR3 has 16 residues. The trim removed 4 bases at V and 5 bases at J, leaving 6 bases unmatched. Germline lookup yields CDR1 SGDLS and CDR2 YYNGEE. The CDR3 sequence: CASSPTTSGRTGELFF. The CDR3 region has the DNA TGTGCCAGCAGCCCTACGACTAGCGGGAGAACCGGGGAGCTGTTTTTT. Variable domain in full (rest from reference TRBV9 and TRBJ2-2): DSGVTQTPKHLITATGQRVTLRCSPRSGDLSVYWYQQSLDQGLQFLIQYYNGEERAKGNILERFSAQQFPDLHSELNLSSLELGDSALYFCASSPTTSGRTGELFFGEGSRLTVL.

This clonotype was detected many times. The chain has TRBV6-2 or TRBV6-3 and TRBJ2-1, with unresolved D. Germline-derived CDR1 and CDR2 are MNHEY and SVGEGT. V was pared by 7 bases and J by 0 bases, with 13 bases between. This CDR3 contains 15 residues. The chain's CDR3 is CASTMDGSSYNEQFF. DNA of the CDR3: TGTGCCAGCACTATGGACGGAAGCTCCTACAATGAGCAGTTCTTC.

In its sample, this clonotype was seen many times. This chain joins TRBV11-2 and TRBJ2-7; D remains ambiguous. With 0 bases removed from V and 0 bases from J, the gap between germline ends came to 9 bases. This CDR3 contains 15 residues. CDR1 is SGHAT and CDR2 is FQNNGV in the germline V gene. The CDR3 DNA is TGTGCCAGCAGCTTAGACAGCATGAGCTCCTACGAGCAGTACTTC. It yields the protein CASSLDSMSSYEQYF.

This clonotype showed up just a few times. The chain is built from TRBV5-4 and TRBJ2-6; D uncertain. Trimming shortened V by 2 bases and J by 0 bases, and 9 bases separated the two germline ends. The CDR3 spans 16 residues. Germline-derived CDR1 and CDR2 are SGHNT and YYREEE (reference sequence). The CDR3 DNA reads TGTGCCAGCAGCTTTAAGGTTATCTCTGGGGCCAACGTCCTGACTTTC. As protein: CASSFKVISGANVLTF. The whole variable domain, filled in from reference TRBV5-4 and TRBJ2-6, reads ETGVTQSPTHLIKTRGQQVTLRCSSQSGHNTVSWYQQALGQGPQFIFQYYREEENGRGNFPPRFSGLQFPNYSSELNVNALELDDSALYLCASSFKVISGANVLTFGAGSRLTVL.

This clonotype was counted many times. The chain recombines TRBV29-1 with TRBJ2-1; possible D gene TRBD2, 6 bases. V lost 4 bases and J lost 9, with 13 bases in between. CDR1 and CDR2 from the germline V gene are SQVTM and ANQGSEA. The CDR3 is 12 residues long. CDR3 coding DNA: TGCAGCGTTGCCGGGGGACCAACTGAGCAGTTCTTC. Protein sequence: CSVAGGPTEQFF.

The chain uses TRBV7-9 and TRBJ2-4; 8 bases line up with TRBD1. The CDR3 runs to 15 residues. Germline V lookup: CDR1 SEHNR, CDR2 FQNEAQ (reference sequence). With 1 base clipped from V and 7 bases from J, the junction kept 6 bases outside the gene matches. Here the CDR3 DNA reads TGTGCCAGCAGCTTAGTGGAGGACAGGGACAACATTCAGTACTTC. This codes for CASSLVEDRDNIQYF.

This clonotype was picked up a small number of times. V gene TRBV2 combines with J gene TRBJ1-2; D gene uncertain. This CDR3 has 12 residues. Trimming pared 8 bases from V and 6 bases from J, leaving 13 bases between. The germline CDR1 and CDR2 sequences are SNHLY and FYNNEI. The CDR3 DNA is TGTGCCAGCCTGGGTAGCTTCCATGGCTACACCTTC. Translated, it gives CASLGSFHGYTF.

This rearrangement joins TRBV7-8 to TRBJ1-4, with D possibly matching TRBD1 (5 bases). The CDR3 runs to 14 residues. Germline CDR1 is SGHVS and CDR2 is FQNEAQ. Trimming shortened V by 1 base and J by 10 bases, and 13 bases separated the two germline ends. The CDR3 nucleotides are TGTGCCAGCAGCTTAGACGGCCGGGACGGAAAACTGTTTTTT. Protein: CASSLDGRDGKLFF.

In this sample, this clonotype turned up a few times. The rearrangement joins TRBV6-4 to TRBJ2-1; D remains unclear. The V end lost 6 bases, the J end lost 2 bases, and 14 bases lay between the germline ends. The CDR3 runs 15 residues. CDR1 MRHNA and CDR2 SNTAGT come from the germline V gene. The CDR3 coding sequence is TGTGCCAGCAGAGCCAGAGCCGTCACCTACAATGAGCAGTTCTTC. This gives the protein CASRARAVTYNEQFF.

This rearrangement joins TRBV12-3 or TRBV12-4 to TRBJ1-5, with 11 bases fitting TRBD1. This CDR3 spans 15 amino acids. V gave up 6 bases and J gave up 6 bases; unmatched junction bases: 7. DNA of the CDR3: TGTGCCAGCAGCCTGGGACAGGGGGTTGGTCAGCCCCAGCATTTT. Translating gives CASSLGQGVGQPQHF.

This clonotype was counted many times. The gene calls are TRBV12-3 or TRBV12-4 and TRBJ2-7; 10 bases are shared with TRBD2. With 6 bases clipped from V and 4 bases from J, the junction kept 6 bases outside the gene matches. The CDR3 contains 14 residues. CDR3: CASSLGLAVYEQYF. The CDR3 DNA reads TGTGCCAGCAGCCTCGGACTAGCGGTGTACGAGCAGTACTTC.

J is TRBJ2-5 and V is TRBV14; no clear D gene. The CDR3 contains 12 residues. Germline V gene data show CDR1 as SGHDN and CDR2 as FVKESK. The ends were cut back, 7 bases at V and 2 bases at J, with 8 bases in the middle. This chain's CDR3 is CASIDGQETQYF. CDR3 coding DNA: TGTGCCAGCATCGACGGACAAGAGACCCAGTACTTC.